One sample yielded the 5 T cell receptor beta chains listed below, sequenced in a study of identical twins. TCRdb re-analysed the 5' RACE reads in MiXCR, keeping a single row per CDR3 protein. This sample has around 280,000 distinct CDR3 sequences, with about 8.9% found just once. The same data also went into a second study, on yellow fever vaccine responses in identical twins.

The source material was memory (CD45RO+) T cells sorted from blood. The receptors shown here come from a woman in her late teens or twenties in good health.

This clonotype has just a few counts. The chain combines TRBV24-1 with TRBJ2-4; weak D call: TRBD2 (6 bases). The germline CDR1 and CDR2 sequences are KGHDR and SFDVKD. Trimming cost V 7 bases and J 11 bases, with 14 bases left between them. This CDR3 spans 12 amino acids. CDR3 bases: TGTGCCACCAGCCCCGGACTAACACTTCAGTACTTC. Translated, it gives CATSPGLTLQYF.

The CDR3 DNA reads as TGTGCCAGCAGTTACTCGCGGCTATGGACCTCTGGAAACACCATATATTTT. Translated, it gives CASSYSRLWTSGNTIYF. The rearrangement uses TRBV6-5 and TRBJ1-3, with no clear D. Trimming took 0 bases from V and 0 from J, leaving 12 bases between them. Per germline, CDR1 MNHEY and CDR2 SVGAGI. CDR3 length equals 17 residues.

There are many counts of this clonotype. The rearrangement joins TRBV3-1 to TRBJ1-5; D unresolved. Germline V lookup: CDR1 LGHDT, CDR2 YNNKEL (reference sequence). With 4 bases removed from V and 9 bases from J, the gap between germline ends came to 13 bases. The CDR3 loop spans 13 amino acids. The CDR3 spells CASSLTGGGPQHF. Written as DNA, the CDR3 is TGTGCCAGCAGCCTGACTGGCGGAGGGCCCCAGCATTTT.

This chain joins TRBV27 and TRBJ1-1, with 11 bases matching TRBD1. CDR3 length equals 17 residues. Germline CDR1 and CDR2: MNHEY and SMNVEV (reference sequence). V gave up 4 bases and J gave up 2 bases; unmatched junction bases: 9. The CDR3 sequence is CASSSLRTGGLNTEAFF. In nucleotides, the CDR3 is TGTGCCAGCAGTTCCCTACGGACAGGGGGCCTAAACACTGAAGCTTTCTTT.

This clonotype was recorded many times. CDR3 residues: CASSQLEGQGWETQYF. In nucleotides, the CDR3 is TGTGCCAGCAGCCAACTAGAAGGACAGGGTTGGGAGACCCAGTACTTC. The V call is TRBV3-1, the J call TRBJ2-5; 8 nucleotides match TRBD1. The CDR3 has 16 residues. The junction had 10 bases not matched to a gene; V was cut back by 2 bases and J by 5 bases. In germline, CDR1 is LGHDT, CDR2 YNNKEL (reference sequence).